This T cell receptor (beta chain) originates from a study of response to subunit inactivated influenza vaccine. The study's findings and limits: T cells newly recruited by each seasonal influenza vaccination are few, the authors suggested.

V lost 5 bases and J lost 5; bases outside the gene matches: 18. Germline CDR1 MNHEY, CDR2 SMNVEV (reference sequence). The CDR3 is made up of 17 amino acids. TCRdb reprocessed the RT-PCR reads via MiXCR and lists one record per CDR3 protein. The repertoire consists of roughly 670,000 distinct CDR3 sequences, with 12% to 15% occurring once and the leading ten covering about 7.4%. Worth noting for this clonotype: Antigen unknown.

This receptor was taken from a man aged 50 to 60 who received an inactivated influenza vaccine. This chain uses TRBV27 with TRBJ2-7, with 7 positions matching TRBD2. The sample consisted of PBMCs from blood, taken around two weeks before vaccination. The CDR3 spells CASSPTSASGGRHEQYF. The CDR3 DNA sequence: TGTGCCAGCAGTCCAACCTCGGCTAGCGGTGGCCGTCACGAGCAGTACTTC.